These 24 T cell receptor beta chains originate from one sample sequenced in a study of cytomegalovirus exposure and HLA in healthy donors. The study ran its PCR with 60 Vbeta and 13 Jbeta primers. Assay: immunoSEQ multiplex PCR; the TCRdb copy retains only in-frame clones and omits some. Among 130,000 to 150,000 clones listed, 64% were seen once. Sequences were obtained from PBMCs. The receptors stem from a woman aged 25 to 45 in good health and CMV-seropositive.

This chain joins TRBV5-4 and TRBJ1-5; 7 bases fit TRBD1. Germline loops: CDR1 SGHNT, CDR2 YYREEE (reference sequence). The CDR3 covers 15 residues. Trimming cost V 3 bases and J 0 bases; bases outside gene matches: 3. The CDR3 region has the DNA TGTGCCAGCAGCTCAGGGGGTAGTAGCAATCAGCCCCAGCATTTT. Its translation is CASSSGGSSNQPQHF.

The chain links TRBV30 to TRBJ1-2; 8 bases are a match to TRBD1. This CDR3 contains 20 residues. After removal of 5 bases from V and 4 bases from J, the junction contained 27 bases not matched to a gene. CDR1 and CDR2 from the germline V gene are GTSNPN and SVGIG (reference sequence). The CDR3 bases are TGTGCCTGGGAGGACAGGGTTGGTTTCTGGGGAGGGGAATCAATCTATGGCTACACCTTC. Translation gives CAWEDRVGFWGGESIYGYTF.

The CDR3 DNA is TGTGCCAGCAGAAGAGAGGGACTTAATGAAAAACTGTTTTTT. This codes for CASRREGLNEKLFF. This chain connects TRBV2 to TRBJ1-4, with a tentative D call TRBD1 (5 bases). Germline-derived CDR1 and CDR2 are SNHLY and FYNNEI. This CDR3 region has 14 residues. Trimming cost V 6 bases and J 4 bases, with 12 bases left between them.

This clone was found a few times. V and J are TRBV7-8 and TRBJ2-6; D not resolved. Trimming removed 4 bases at V and 3 bases at J, with 13 bases between. There are 16 residues in the CDR3. CDR1 and CDR2 (germline): SGHVS, FQNEAQ. CDR3 DNA sequence: TGTGCCAGCAGCTACAGAAACTCGGATGGGGCCAACGTCCTGACTTTC. It is translated as CASSYRNSDGANVLTF.

This chain links TRBV5-1 with TRBJ1-1, with TRBD1 matching over 9 bases. CDR1 SGHRS and CDR2 YFSETQ come from the germline V gene. This CDR3 spans 15 amino acids. V gave up 4 bases and J gave up 5 bases; unmatched junction bases: 9. The CDR3 DNA reads as TGCGCCAGCAGCGTAACAGGGGGCGCAGAGACTGAAGCTTTCTTT. As protein: CASSVTGGAETEAFF.

The chain couples TRBV5-1 to TRBJ2-7, with 9 bases fitting TRBD1. The germline V gene encodes CDR1 SGHRS and CDR2 YFSETQ. The CDR3 loop spans 14 amino acids. The junction had 9 bases not matched to a gene; V was cut back by 4 bases and J by 7 bases. The CDR3: CASSRSGQGEEQYF. The DNA for the CDR3 is TGCGCCAGCAGCCGTTCGGGACAGGGAGAGGAGCAGTACTTC.

The chain carries TRBV6-5 and TRBJ1-2, with TRBD1 as a possible D gene (6 bases). CDR3 size: 12 residues. V was trimmed by 6 bases and J by 5 bases, leaving 10 bases between them. Germline CDR1 MNHEY, CDR2 SVGAGI. The CDR3 protein is CASRQGRYGYTF. CDR3 bases: TGTGCCAGCAGACAGGGAAGGTATGGCTACACCTTC.

The genes are TRBV2 and TRBJ2-7; 8 bases are a match to TRBD2. CDR3 length: 14 residues. Germline trimming cut 6 bases from V and 2 bases from J; bases unmatched to any gene: 6. Germline V lookup: CDR1 SNHLY, CDR2 FYNNEI. Written as DNA, the CDR3 is TGTGCCAGCAGATTAACTAGCGGAACCTACGAGCAGTACTTC. Translated: CASRLTSGTYEQYF.

The chain joins TRBV11-2 to TRBJ1-5; D gene uncertain. Germline V gene lookup returns CDR1 SGHAT and CDR2 FQNNGV. CDR3 length: 13 amino acids. V gave up 3 bases and J gave up 6 bases, with 9 bases separating them. CDR3 region: CASSFEYGQPQHF. CDR3 coding DNA: TGTGCCAGCAGCTTCGAGTACGGTCAGCCCCAGCATTTT.

Comments on this clone: Other DNA sequences in the same sample also yield this CDR3. The gene calls are TRBV6-1 and TRBJ1-2; D gene unclear. CDR1 and CDR2 (germline): MNHNS, SASEGT. Trimming took off 4 bases at V and 2 bases at J, with 14 bases between the two ends. This CDR3 spans 15 amino acids. CDR3 region: CASSGWEGVNYGYTF. CDR3 bases: TGTGCCAGCAGTGGCTGGGAGGGTGTAAACTATGGCTACACCTTC.

This clone has a single count. The chain employs TRBV6-4 and TRBJ2-3; 7 bases map to TRBD2. The germline CDR1 and CDR2 sequences are MRHNA and SNTAGT. After removal of 5 bases from V and 1 base from J, the junction contained 6 bases not matched to a gene. This CDR3 spans 15 amino acids. DNA for the CDR3: TGTGCCAGCAGTTCTAGCGGAGGTGGCACAGATACGCAGTATTTT. Encoded protein: CASSSSGGGTDTQYF.

This clone was recorded a few times. The rearrangement joins TRBV28 to TRBJ1-3; D gene uncertain. Trimming left V 6 bases short and J 5 bases short, with 20 bases between. Germline values: CDR1 MDHEN, CDR2 SYDVKM. The CDR3 is 16 amino acids. The CDR3 nucleotides are TGTGCCAGCAGCCCCGTTAGATTGACAAGGAGAAACACCATATATTTT. Its protein product is CASSPVRLTRRNTIYF.

The genes are TRBV5-1 and TRBJ2-5; 8 positions agree with TRBD2. Germline values: CDR1 SGHRS, CDR2 YFSETQ. The CDR3 contains 16 residues. Unmatched junction bases numbered 13, after V lost 2 bases and J lost 7 bases. CDR3 sequence: CASSLDGSAGVGTQYF. Written as DNA, the CDR3 is TGCGCCAGCAGCTTAGACGGGTCAGCGGGAGTGGGGACCCAGTACTTC.

The chain couples TRBV7-9 to TRBJ1-2, with D possibly TRBD1 on 5 matching bases. Trimming stripped 5 bases from V and 1 base from J, with 17 bases between. CDR1 is SEHNR and CDR2 is FQNEAQ in the germline V gene (reference sequence). The CDR3 is made up of 16 amino acids. CDR3: CASSPSPGGVNYGYTF. The CDR3 nucleotides read TGTGCCAGCAGCCCTAGTCCCGGGGGGGTTAACTATGGCTACACCTTC.

This clone turned up a few times. The rearrangement uses TRBV29-1 and TRBJ1-2, with D uncertain. The CDR3 extends over 14 amino acids. The germline V and J ends were trimmed by 2 bases and 4 bases, with 14 bases remaining between them. Looked up from germline, CDR1 is SQVTM and CDR2 is ANQGSEA. The chain's CDR3 is CSVEWSGPPYGYTF. The CDR3 bases are TGCAGCGTTGAATGGTCTGGGCCGCCCTATGGCTACACCTTC.

The genes are TRBV14 and TRBJ1-2, with TRBD1 identical over 8 bases. The CDR3 is made up of 14 amino acids. Germline CDR1 reads SGHDN; CDR2 reads FVKESK. Trimming at V came to 1 base and at J to 7 bases, leaving 5 bases not matched to a gene. The CDR3 DNA is TGTGCCAGCAGCCAAGGGGGACAGGCTGTTGGCTACACCTTC. Its translation: CASSQGGQAVGYTF.

CDR3: CASSLDGARVLFF. CDR3 sequence (DNA): TGCGCCAGCAGCTTGGATGGGGCAAGGGTGCTGTTTTTT. This chain links TRBV5-1 with TRBJ2-2, with a possible D match to TRBD1 (5 bases). Germline CDR1 and CDR2: SGHRS and YFSETQ. This CDR3 spans 13 amino acids. V was shortened by 0 bases and J by 13 bases, with 13 bases between the two germline ends.

The rearrangement uses TRBV11-2 and TRBJ1-1; D call uncertain. The V end was cut by 1 base, the J end by 1 base, with 10 bases between. The germline CDR1 and CDR2 sequences are SGHAT and FQNNGV. This CDR3 spans 15 amino acids. The CDR3 region has the DNA TGTGCCAGCAGCTTAGTGGCAGCGCCGAACACTGAAGCTTTCTTT. Translation gives CASSLVAAPNTEAFF.

This clone was recorded once. The chain joins TRBV4-1 to TRBJ1-1; tentatively, D is TRBD1 (6 bases). This CDR3 contains 14 residues. Per germline, CDR1 MGHRA and CDR2 YSYEKL. The V end lost 3 bases, the J end lost 6 bases, and 14 bases lay between the germline ends. CDR3 sequence (DNA): TGCGCCAGCAGCCAGACAAACAGGGATCCTGAAGCTTTCTTT. It codes for CASSQTNRDPEAFF.

In its sample, this clone was seen once. J is TRBJ1-5 and V is TRBV2; a possible D gene is TRBD1 (5 bases). This CDR3 spans 15 amino acids. CDR1 SNHLY and CDR2 FYNNEI come from the germline V gene. The germline V and J ends were trimmed by 10 bases and 2 bases, with 18 bases remaining between them. The CDR3 DNA reads as TGTGCCACGGGGGTAGAGGGAGGTGGCAATCAGCCCCAGCATTTT. Its translation is CATGVEGGGNQPQHF.

V gene TRBV28 combines with J gene TRBJ2-2; 11 bases match TRBD2. The CDR3 totals 16 residues. The V gene end was trimmed by 5 bases and the J gene end by 1 base; junction bases not matched to a gene: 3. Germline CDR1 is MDHEN and CDR2 is SYDVKM. CDR3 nucleotide sequence: TGTGCCAGCAGTCTAGCGGGAGGATTGAACACCGGGGAGCTGTTTTTT. Encoded protein: CASSLAGGLNTGELFF.

The chain couples TRBV11-2 to TRBJ2-3, with 7 nucleotides matching TRBD2. The length of the CDR3 is 13 residues. Losses at the gene ends were 10 bases for V and 0 bases for J; bases not matched to a gene: 4. Looked up from germline, CDR1 is SGHAT and CDR2 is FQNNGV. The CDR3 bases are TGTGCCACGGGGGAGGGAAGCACAGATACGCAGTATTTT. It encodes CATGEGSTDTQYF.

CDR3 DNA: TGTGCCACCAGCAGAGATGTCCCGGGAAAACTGTTTTTT. This codes for CATSRDVPGKLFF. V and J are TRBV15 and TRBJ1-4; unclear D gene. Germline V gives CDR1 LNHNV, CDR2 YYDKDF (reference sequence). This CDR3 spans 13 amino acids. Trimming left V 0 bases short and J 10 bases short, with 9 bases between. Supplemented by reference TRBV15 and TRBJ1-4, the full variable domain reads DAMVIQNPRYQVTQFGKPVTLSCSQTLNHNVMYWYQQKSSQAPKLLFHYYDKDFNNEADTPDNFQSRRPNTSFCFLDIRSPGLGDTAMYLCATSRDVPGKLFFGSGTQLSVL.

The genes are TRBV27 and TRBJ2-7, with TRBD1 as a possible D gene (5 bases). This CDR3 has 13 amino acids. V shed 2 bases and J shed 7 bases, with 12 bases lying between them. Looked up from germline, CDR1 is MNHEY and CDR2 is SMNVEV (reference sequence). The CDR3 nucleotides are TGTGCCAGCAGTTTACGAGCAGGGTGGGAGCAGTACTTC. Translated, it gives CASSLRAGWEQYF.